This T cell receptor beta chain was recovered during a study of CD8+CD57+ T cells in acquired aplastic anemia (dated by TCRdb to the late 2010s). A note on the overall study: Extracted DNA from sorted CD4+ and CD8+ cells averaged around 3.4 ug, ranging from about 0.18 to 27.4 ug. A CD8+CD57+ expansion meant a frequency higher than the mean frequency seen in healthy subjects.

Overall study results and their limits: Patients and healthy controls showed no significant difference in CD8+ Simpson's diversity (P=0.060). Roughly 30 CD8+ CDR3 sequences were found to be shared between patients and controls, but these sequences appeared to be highly expressed in patients and within the immunodominant clones of the patients.

Genomic DNA served as template for TCR beta VDJ combination and CDR3 sequence profiling. TCR repertoire sequencing was run on an Illumina HiSeq 2000. The source study handled its data this way. TRBV/TRBJ rearrangement plots, CDR3 size and DJ length profiles, and Simpson's diversity index were used to evaluate the repertoires. Whichever DNA sequence was most abundant in the deep sequencing data was defined as the immunodominant clone. CDR3 amino acid sequences were screened for sharing across subjects and compared with published repertoires and the VDJdb database. TCRdb handled the public reads itself, with Q25 trimming in fastp and clone calling in MiXCR, and kept productive beta chains. A single entry per CDR3 protein holds the most common genes and DNA from its merged rows. Here the V and J calls rest on TCRdb's processing, not on the authors' analysis. The sample data list under 200,000 distinct CDR3 sequences, and 45% to 55% of these were observed just once. Of the sample, roughly 30% falls within the top ten clones.

Patients chosen for sequencing had shown expansion of CD8+CD57+ cells by flow cytometry. Every patient had severe acquired aplastic anemia, diagnosed using the International Study of Aplastic Anemia and Agranulocytosis and Camitta criteria. No patient had received any therapy when blood was sampled. In this study, sorted CD4+ and CD8+ T cells from the blood of healthy subjects and of severe aplastic anemia patients had their TCR repertoires deep-sequenced. In the USA, patient enrollment took place under clinicaltrials.gov protocols 00001620, 01623167, 00001397, 00071045, 00081523 and 00961064. Ficoll-Paque density gradient centrifugation was used to isolate peripheral blood mononuclear cells. Before DNA extraction, CD4+ and CD8+ T cells were sorted by FACS or by magnetic beads. On this clonotype: This receptor's antigen is unknown. No base quality information exists; no much larger clone differs at one position.

The junction carries 11 bases between V and J, which are trimmed by 9 bases and 2 bases respectively. Per the germline V gene, KGHDR is the CDR1 and SFDVKD is the CDR2. From its cysteine to its phenylalanine, the CDR3 spans 13 amino acids. Only the CDR3 region is kept as DNA, spanning 39 bases read in frame from base 1. Sequencing was carried out using sorted CD4+, CD8+, or CD8+CD57+ T cells (not recorded which) from PBMCs. The TCR was taken from a human donor with aplastic anemia. This receptor chain uses TRBV24-1 and TRBJ2-3, and perhaps TRBD1 as D gene, on 6 matching bases. In nucleotides, the sequence is TGTGCCACCCGGACAGACACCACAGATACGCAGTATTTT. Its translation is CATRTDTTDTQYF.